These 16 T cell receptor beta chains originate from one sample sequenced in a study of beta chain features in type 1 diabetes. What was sequenced were expressed TCRB transcripts, since all of the isolated RNA had been reverse transcribed. Profiled with immunoSEQ multiplex PCR; TCRdb holds only in-frame clones, not every one. The sample includes fewer than 900,000 clones, 15% to 20% of them seen just once. Sequencing was carried out using naive CD4+ T cells from blood. The receptors stem from a young woman in good health.

The chain couples TRBV5-1 to TRBJ2-5; D is unresolved. CDR1 and CDR2 from the germline V gene are SGHRS and YFSETQ. The CDR3 is 12 amino acids. The V end was cut by 4 bases, the J end by 1 base, with 5 bases between. CDR3 region: CASSGSQETQYF. The CDR3 bases are TGCGCCAGCAGCGGCAGCCAAGAGACCCAGTACTTC. The complete variable domain, with remaining parts taken from reference TRBV5-1 and TRBJ2-5, reads KAGVTQTPRYLIKTRGQQVTLSCSPISGHRSVSWYQQTPGQGLQFLFEYFSETQRNKGNFPGRFSGRQFSNSRSEMNVSTLELGDSALYLCASSGSQETQYFGPGTRLLVL.

The chain has TRBV25-1 and TRBJ1-1, with 10 bases fitting TRBD1. CDR1 is MGHDK, CDR2 SYGVNS, per germline. The CDR3 covers 18 residues. Unmatched junction bases numbered 14, after V lost 6 bases and J lost 1 base. The CDR3 protein is CASRRSGTGVLTNTEAFF. The CDR3 bases are TGTGCCAGCAGGCGCTCCGGGACAGGGGTTTTAACGAACACTGAAGCTTTCTTT.

The rearrangement links TRBV7-9 to TRBJ1-2, with 7 positions matching TRBD1. CDR3 size: 15 residues. Trimming took 5 bases from V and 3 from J; bases not matched to a gene: 9. The V gene's germline CDR1 is SEHNR and CDR2 FQNEAQ (reference sequence). The CDR3 sequence: CASSRDRQGDYGYTF. For the CDR3, the DNA is TGTGCCAGCAGCCGCGACAGGCAGGGGGACTATGGCTACACCTTC. The full variable domain, rest sourced from reference TRBV7-9 and TRBJ1-2, is DTGVSQNPRHKITKRGQNVTFRCDPISEHNRLYWYRQTLGQGPEFLTYFQNEAQLEKSRLLSDRFSAERPKGSFSTLEIQRTEQGDSAMYLCASSRDRQGDYGYTFGSGTRLTVV.

The V and J genes are TRBV29-1 and TRBJ1-2, with a possible D match to TRBD1 (5 bases). Germline CDR1 SQVTM, CDR2 ANQGSEA. The CDR3 has 16 residues. V lost 6 bases to trimming and J lost 7 bases, with 27 bases between them. The CDR3 DNA sequence: TGCAGCGTACCTTCGCCTACAGGAGTAGTAAGGAGTGGCTACACCTTC. It specifies CSVPSPTGVVRSGYTF.

This clone was detected only a few times. The chain joins TRBV6-6 to TRBJ2-7; TRBD1 matches at 9 bases. V dropped 0 bases and J dropped 3; count of bases not matched to a gene: 6. CDR3 length: 16 residues. Germline V gene sequence: CDR1 MNHNY, CDR2 SVGAGI (reference sequence). CDR3: CASSYSIGTGRYEQYF. The DNA for the CDR3 is TGTGCCAGCAGTTACTCGATCGGGACAGGGCGCTACGAGCAGTACTTC.

This clone has a handful of counts. The chain has TRBV27 and TRBJ2-1, with a weak D call TRBD2 (5 bases). The V gene lost 0 bases and the J gene lost 6 bases, with 12 bases spanning the gap. The CDR3 runs 15 residues. Germline V lookup: CDR1 MNHEY, CDR2 SMNVEV (reference sequence). CDR3 nucleotides: TGTGCCAGCAGTTTATCTCCAGGTGGAGGCAATGAGCAGTTCTTC. Amino acids: CASSLSPGGGNEQFF.

This clone occurred a few times. V is TRBV6-6 and J is TRBJ2-5; a possible D gene is TRBD2 (5 bases). V lost 0 bases to trimming and J lost 3 bases, with 11 bases between them. The germline V gene has CDR1 MNHNY and CDR2 SVGAGI (reference sequence). The length of the CDR3 is 15 residues. The CDR3 protein is CASSYSERNKETQYF. The DNA of the CDR3 is TGTGCCAGCAGTTACTCAGAGCGGAATAAAGAGACCCAGTACTTC.

This clone has only a few counts. This sequence joins TRBV7-3 and TRBJ2-1; 10 bases agree with TRBD1. V lost 7 bases, J lost 8 bases, and 8 bases stayed unmatched. The CDR3 is 14 residues long. Germline V CDR1 and CDR2: SGHTA, FQGTGA. The CDR3 DNA is TGTGCCAGCAACCAGGGACAGGGGTCTCATGAGCAGTTCTTC. Translation gives CASNQGQGSHEQFF.

This rearrangement joins TRBV5-8 to TRBJ1-1, with D unresolved. The CDR3 sequence is 13 residues long. Between the trimmed V and J ends, which lost 3 bases and 5 bases, there was a span of 11 bases. Germline V gene sequence: CDR1 SGHTS, CDR2 YDEGEE. CDR3 amino acids: CASSYGEGTEAFF. As DNA, the CDR3 is TGTGCCAGCAGCTACGGGGAGGGAACTGAAGCTTTCTTT.

The chain recombines TRBV6-1 with TRBJ2-7; D is uncertain. CDR1 and CDR2 (germline): MNHNS, SASEGT. Trimming removed 6 bases from V and 2 bases from J, with 8 bases in between. CDR3 length equals 12 residues. The CDR3 loop is CASRVDPYEQYF. The CDR3 coding sequence is TGTGCCAGCAGGGTGGATCCCTACGAGCAGTACTTC.

This chain uses TRBV19 with TRBJ2-1, with 7 bases that match TRBD2. The CDR3 covers 13 residues. V shed 8 bases, J shed 0 bases, and the junction held 1 base outside the gene matches. Looked up from germline, CDR1 is LNHDA and CDR2 is SQIVND (reference sequence). The CDR3 DNA sequence: TGTGCCAGTGGGGGGGGCTCCTACAATGAGCAGTTCTTC. It translates to CASGGGSYNEQFF.

J is TRBJ2-3 and V is TRBV4-3; D ambiguous. This CDR3 has 12 residues. The V and J ends lost 3 bases and 2 bases respectively, with 3 bases between them. Germline V CDR1 and CDR2: LGHNA, YSLEER. The CDR3 is CASSQNTDTQYF. Written as DNA, the CDR3 is TGCGCCAGCAGCCAGAACACAGATACGCAGTATTTT.

This clone came up a few times. V gene TRBV9 combines with J gene TRBJ2-1; either TRBD1 or TRBD2 may supply D (5 bases each). The ends were cut back, 3 bases at V and 9 bases at J, with 13 bases in the middle. CDR3 length: 13 amino acids. CDR1 and CDR2 (germline): SGDLS, YYNGEE. The CDR3 sequence: CASSDSSGTEQFF. CDR3 coding DNA: TGTGCCAGCAGCGACAGTAGTGGGACTGAGCAGTTCTTC.

This clone came up a few times. This chain joins TRBV11-2 and TRBJ2-1; D is perhaps TRBD2 (5 bases). Germline-derived CDR1 and CDR2 are SGHAT and FQNNGV. Trimming stripped 0 bases from V and 6 bases from J, with 12 bases between. This CDR3 is 15 amino acids long. CDR3 sequence: CASSLDPGGLNEQFF. The CDR3 bases are TGTGCCAGCAGCTTAGACCCAGGCGGGCTCAATGAGCAGTTCTTC.

This sequence joins TRBV7-3 and TRBJ2-3; the D is unclear. Germline CDR1 and CDR2: SGHTA and FQGTGA. This CDR3 contains 13 residues. The V and J ends lost 4 bases and 6 bases respectively, with 11 bases between them. The CDR3: CASSSQLSDTQYF. The CDR3 bases are TGTGCCAGCAGCTCCCAATTATCGGATACGCAGTATTTT. The whole variable domain, filled in from reference TRBV7-3 and TRBJ2-3, reads GAGVSQTPSNKVTEKGKYVELRCDPISGHTALYWYRQSLGQGPEFLIYFQGTGAADDSGLPNDRFFAVRPEGSVSTLKIQRTERGDSAVYLCASSSQLSDTQYFGPGTRLTVL.

In its sample, this clone was seen a few times. The gene calls are TRBV14 and TRBJ2-3; the match to TRBD1 covers 7 bases. The CDR3 contains 18 residues. Per the germline V gene, CDR1 is SGHDN and CDR2 is FVKESK. Trimming took 0 bases from V and 1 from J; bases not matched to a gene: 10. In nucleotides, the CDR3 is TGTGCCAGCAGCCAAGAGTGGGTTTGGACAGGTGGCACAGATACGCAGTATTTT. It codes for CASSQEWVWTGGTDTQYF. Supplemented by reference TRBV14 and TRBJ2-3, the full variable domain reads EAGVTQFPSHSVIEKGQTVTLRCDPISGHDNLYWYRRVMGKEIKFLLHFVKESKQDESGMPNNRFLAERTGGTYSTLKVQPAELEDSGVYFCASSQEWVWTGGTDTQYFGPGTRLTVL.